The rows below give T cell receptor beta chains drawn from one sample of a study of blood T cell repertoires in COVID-19. Sequenced by immunoSEQ multiplex PCR; TCRdb stores in-frame clones only, minus some. Counted here are about 270,000 clones, 75% to 90% occurring once; the ten biggest clones make up 2% to 2.5%. Source material: peripheral blood. Source of these receptors: a man aged 45 to 65 with acute or convalescent COVID-19. The CDR3 runs from the conserved cysteine through the conserved F or W. Fields, in order: clone size, J gene, V gene, D gene, CDR3 protein, CDR3 DNA. D genes are given only for firm matches. Only some rows state a clone size, as once, few, many or a class for expanded clones.

.,TRBJ2-3,TRBV13,TRBD2,CASSPSGGTDTQYF,TGTGCCAGCAGTCCCAGCGGGGGAACAGATACGCAGTATTTT
.,TRBJ1-5,TRBV18,TRBD1,CASSLRTGDYQPQHF,TGTGCCAGCTCACTTAGGACAGGGGATTATCAGCCCCAGCATTTT
.,TRBJ1-3,TRBV15,.,CATSRVPGFLSGNTIYF,TGTGCCACCAGCAGAGTTCCAGGGTTCCTCTCTGGAAACACCATATATTTT
.,TRBJ1-1,TRBV7-9,.,CASSADTGNTEAFF,TGTGCCAGCAGCGCCGATACAGGGAACACTGAAGCTTTCTTT
.,TRBJ2-5,TRBV29-1,.,CSVGAGVRETQYF,TGCAGCGTTGGGGCCGGGGTACGGGAGACCCAGTACTTC
.,TRBJ1-6,TRBV5-1,.,CASSLEAVLTHNSPLHF,TGCGCCAGCAGCTTGGAGGCTGTCTTGACTCATAATTCACCCCTCCACTTT
few,TRBJ2-7,TRBV30,TRBD1,CAWTGGGFNEQYF,TGTGCCTGGACAGGGGGCGGGTTTAACGAGCAGTACTTC
.,TRBJ2-7,TRBV10-1,TRBD2,CASSPGRVKQYF,TGCGCCAGCAGTCCTGGGAGGGTCAAGCAGTACTTC
.,TRBJ1-2,TRBV25-1,.,CASSETAANYGYTF,TGTGCCAGCAGTGAGACAGCAGCTAACTATGGCTACACCTTC
.,TRBJ1-2,TRBV4-1,.,CASSQFPRGNYGYTF,TGCGCCAGCAGCCAATTCCCCCGGGGGAACTATGGCTACACCTTC
once,TRBJ1-2,TRBV19,.,CASSIDLGDNYGYTF,TGTGCCAGTAGTATAGATCTAGGGGATAACTATGGCTACACCTTC
.,TRBJ2-5,TRBV5-8,.,CASSSTWGVKARETQYF,TGTGCCAGCAGTTCTACTTGGGGCGTCAAAGCTAGGGAGACCCAGTACTTC
.,TRBJ2-7,TRBV10-2,.,CASSAQRSYEQYF,TGCGCCAGTAGTGCCCAGCGCTCCTACGAGCAGTACTTC
.,TRBJ2-6,TRBV3-1/TRBV3-2,TRBD1,CASSPGTGSSGANVLTF,TGTGCCAGCAGCCCCGGGACAGGGAGCTCTGGGGCCAACGTCCTGACTTTC
.,TRBJ1-2,TRBV2,.,CAVTSLRDYKPINYGYTF,TGTGCCGTCACCTCTCTTCGGGACTACAAACCCATCAACTATGGCTACACCTTC
once,TRBJ2-5,TRBV6-2/TRBV6-3,TRBD2,CASSPGLAGDLGTQYF,TGTGCCAGCAGTCCCGGACTAGCGGGGGACCTCGGGACCCAGTACTTC
.,TRBJ2-2,TRBV5-4,.,CASSLYARTQTGELFF,TGTGCCAGCAGCTTGTACGCTAGGACACAGACCGGGGAGCTGTTTTTT
.,TRBJ2-2,TRBV5-4,.,CASSFRQAISTGELFF,TGTGCCAGCAGCTTCCGACAGGCCATTTCTACCGGGGAGCTGTTTTTT
.,TRBJ1-4,TRBV27,.,CASSFAGAGNEKLFF,TGTGCCAGCAGTTTTGCGGGGGCGGGTAATGAAAAACTGTTTTTT
.,TRBJ1-1,TRBV3-1/TRBV3-2,.,CASSQRRANTEAFF,TGTGCCAGCAGCCAACGGCGGGCGAACACTGAAGCTTTCTTT
.,TRBJ1-1,TRBV10-3,TRBD1,CAISVGQGNTEAFF,TGTGCCATCAGTGTTGGACAGGGCAACACTGAAGCTTTCTTT
.,TRBJ1-2,TRBV6-5,.,CASSYTISGVGYGYTF,TGTGCCAGCAGTTACACGATTTCGGGGGTGGGCTATGGCTACACCTTC
.,TRBJ2-1,TRBV5-1,TRBD1,CASSLGQGREQFF,TGCGCCAGCAGCTTGGGACAGGGTAGGGAGCAGTTCTTC
once,TRBJ1-2,TRBV7-2,.,CASSPAQGPTYGYTF,TGTGCCAGCAGCCCCGCCCAGGGCCCTACCTATGGCTACACCTTC
.,TRBJ2-7,TRBV27,TRBD2,CASKISGEPPSGEQYF,TGTGCCAGCAAAATTAGCGGGGAGCCACCGTCGGGGGAGCAGTACTTC
once,TRBJ1-2,TRBV27,.,CASSLGEGGYTF,TGTGCCAGCAGTTTGGGGGAGGGCGGCTACACCTTC
.,TRBJ2-5,TRBV5-1,TRBD2,CASSLFGGGETQYF,TGCGCCAGCAGCTTGTTCGGGGGAGGGGAGACCCAGTACTTC
.,TRBJ1-2,TRBV9,TRBD1,CASSDRGLSYGYTF,TGTGCCAGCAGTGACAGGGGGCTGAGCTATGGCTACACCTTC
.,TRBJ1-1,TRBV10-3,TRBD1,CAISEEFRGSEAFF,TGTGCCATCAGTGAAGAGTTCAGGGGGTCTGAAGCTTTCTTT
.,TRBJ1-5,TRBV7-8,.,CASSFSPGGDSNQPQHF,TGTGCCAGCAGCTTCTCCCCTGGGGGGGATAGCAATCAGCCCCAGCATTTT
.,TRBJ2-7,TRBV10-2,.,CASSETGSYEQYF,TGCGCCAGCAGTGAGACGGGAAGCTACGAGCAGTACTTC
.,TRBJ1-3,TRBV6-5,.,CASSYQMRSGNTIYF,TGTGCCAGCAGTTACCAGATGAGGTCTGGAAACACCATATATTTT
.,TRBJ1-2,TRBV19,.,CASSLPLGDKYGYTF,TGTGCCAGTAGTCTCCCTCTTGGGGACAAATATGGCTACACCTTC
.,TRBJ2-2,TRBV7-3,.,CASQLTASTGELFF,TGTGCCAGCCAACTGACAGCGTCCACCGGGGAGCTGTTTTTT
.,TRBJ2-1,TRBV18,.,CASSPPSRDRNEQFF,TGTGCCAGCTCACCACCGTCCAGGGATCGGAATGAGCAGTTCTTC
once,TRBJ2-2,TRBV5-1,TRBD2,CASSLAGTNTGELFF,TGCGCCAGCAGTCTAGCGGGAACGAACACCGGGGAGCTGTTTTTT
.,TRBJ2-2,TRBV5-1,TRBD1,CASSYFRQGQNTGELFF,TGCGCCAGCAGCTACTTCAGACAGGGACAAAACACCGGGGAGCTGTTTTTT
.,TRBJ2-7,TRBV21-1,.,CASSKALVHWQGKYEQYF,TGTGCCAGCAGCAAAGCGCTAGTTCATTGGCAGGGGAAGTACGAGCAGTACTTC
.,TRBJ2-7,TRBV18,TRBD1,CASSPRPGTGGSYEQYF,TGTGCCAGCTCACCCAGACCCGGGACAGGGGGTTCCTACGAGCAGTACTTC
.,TRBJ2-1,TRBV4-2,.,CASSQDISGSYNEQFF,TGTGCCAGCAGCCAAGATATCAGCGGCTCCTACAATGAGCAGTTCTTC
.,TRBJ1-2,TRBV6-5,.,CASSYSIGQFGTF,TGTGCCAGCAGTTACTCGATAGGACAGTTCGGGACCTTC
.,TRBJ1-4,TRBV11-2,TRBD1,CASSLGGQGGKLFF,TGTGCCAGCAGCTTAGGGGGACAGGGTGGCAAACTGTTTTTT
.,TRBJ1-1,TRBV6-5,.,CASSYSMDVGAKTFF,TGTGCCAGCAGTTACTCGATGGATGTTGGGGCGAAAACTTTCTTT
.,TRBJ2-1,TRBV4-2,TRBD2,CASSQGTGEGNEQFF,TGTGCCAGCAGCCAAGGGACTGGGGAGGGGAATGAGCAGTTCTTC
.,TRBJ1-6,TRBV20-1,.,CSASQRGVSRNSPLHF,TGCAGTGCTAGTCAACGGGGGGTATCGAGGAATTCACCCCTCCACTTT
.,TRBJ1-6,TRBV11-2,.,CASSLAQDSYMGSPLHF,TGTGCCAGCAGCTTAGCCCAGGACAGCTATATGGGTTCACCCCTCCACTTT
once,TRBJ1-5,TRBV6-5,.,CASSPRGISNQPQHF,TGTGCCAGCAGCCCCAGGGGAATAAGCAATCAGCCCCAGCATTTT
.,TRBJ1-1,TRBV5-6,.,CASSLGVMDTEAFF,TGTGCCAGCAGCTTGGGAGTTATGGACACTGAAGCTTTCTTT
.,TRBJ2-2,TRBV9,TRBD2,CASSPRVAGTGELFF,TGTGCCAGCAGCCCCCGGGTAGCGGGTACCGGGGAGCTGTTTTTT
.,TRBJ1-5,TRBV7-9,TRBD1,CASSPDRVGQPQHF,TGTGCCAGCAGCCCAGACAGGGTAGGTCAGCCCCAGCATTTT
.,TRBJ2-7,TRBV19,TRBD1,CASHPGQGLDEQYF,TGTGCCAGTCATCCGGGACAGGGGCTCGACGAGCAGTACTTC
.,TRBJ1-6,TRBV4-2,TRBD1,CASSLTGDSSPLHF,TGTGCCAGCAGCCTCACCGGGGACAGTTCACCCCTCCACTTT
.,TRBJ1-2,TRBV6-6,.,CASSYEEYYGYTF,TGTGCCAGCAGTTACGAGGAATACTATGGCTACACCTTC